Presented here are 8 T cell receptor beta chains from one specimen sequenced in a study of blood T cell repertoires in COVID-19. Sequencing was performed with immunoSEQ multiplex PCR; in TCRdb, only in-frame clones are kept and a portion is missing. Seen here are 90,000 to 150,000 clones, more than 60% observed once, and the top ten hold roughly 2.7%. Source material: peripheral blood. These receptors originate from a man aged 45 to 65 with acute or convalescent COVID-19.

V is TRBV14 and J is TRBJ1-1; tentative D call: TRBD1 (6 bases). Trimming pared 4 bases from V and 4 bases from J, leaving 13 bases between. The CDR3 is 14 residues long. Germline V lookup: CDR1 SGHDN, CDR2 FVKESK. CDR3 coding DNA: TGTGCCAGCAGCCCTAACGAAGGGGGCACTGAAGCTTTCTTT. It translates to CASSPNEGGTEAFF.

The rearrangement uses TRBV21-1 and TRBJ2-7; the DNA was not used to check the table's D call, TRBD1. TRBV21-1 is labeled a pseudogene. The CDR3 length is 14 residues. The CDR3 DNA follows: TGTGCCAGCAGCACCGACAGGGGAAGCTGCGAGCAGTACTTC. It codes for CASSTDRGSCEQYF.

CDR3 DNA sequence: TGTGCCACCAGTGCGCAGGGTGGTACGGCTGAAGCTTTCTTT. Translation: CATSAQGGTAEAFF. The chain links TRBV24-1 to TRBJ1-1, with D possibly matching TRBD1 (5 bases). The CDR3 runs to 14 residues. V gave up 5 bases and J gave up 6 bases, with 15 bases separating them. CDR1 is KGHDR and CDR2 is SFDVKD in the germline V gene.

The chain combines TRBV14 with TRBJ2-5; D might be TRBD2 (5 bases). Germline CDR1 SGHDN, CDR2 FVKESK. The CDR3 spans 15 residues. With 1 base removed from V and 5 bases from J, the gap between germline ends came to 14 bases. The CDR3 DNA sequence: TGTGCCAGCAGCCAAGTAGGACTGAGAATGGAGACCCAGTACTTC. Its translation: CASSQVGLRMETQYF.

The J gene is TRBJ1-2, the V gene TRBV7-9; 10 nucleotides match TRBD1. The trim removed 5 bases at V and 4 bases at J, leaving 7 bases unmatched. This CDR3 contains 15 residues. CDR1 is SEHNR and CDR2 is FQNEAQ in the germline V gene (reference sequence). CDR3 nucleotides: TGTGCCAGCAGCGCGGGACAGGGGAGAATCTATGGCTACACCTTC. Translation: CASSAGQGRIYGYTF. The full variable domain, its missing parts supplied by reference TRBV7-9 and TRBJ1-2, is DTGVSQNPRHKITKRGQNVTFRCDPISEHNRLYWYRQTLGQGPEFLTYFQNEAQLEKSRLLSDRFSAERPKGSFSTLEIQRTEQGDSAMYLCASSAGQGRIYGYTFGSGTRLTVV.

The gene calls are TRBV7-6 and TRBJ2-7; 7 nucleotides line up with TRBD1. Germline trimming cut 4 bases from V and 0 bases from J; bases unmatched to any gene: 3. Looked up from germline, CDR1 is SGHVS and CDR2 is FNYEAQ. The CDR3 loop spans 14 amino acids. CDR3 DNA sequence: TGTGCCAGCAGCTCGACAGGGACCTCCTACGAGCAGTACTTC. The encoded protein is CASSSTGTSYEQYF.

The table lists this clone with a count of one. The chain carries TRBV7-9 and TRBJ2-1; TRBD2 matches 9 bases. Germline CDR1 is SEHNR and CDR2 is FQNEAQ (reference sequence). The CDR3 covers 16 residues. Germline trimming cut 6 bases from V and 0 bases from J; bases unmatched to any gene: 6. The CDR3 region is CASSPLAGSSYNEQFF. CDR3 DNA: TGTGCCAGCAGTCCCCTAGCGGGGAGCTCCTACAATGAGCAGTTCTTC.

To note about this clone: This specimen includes other DNA sequences encoding the same CDR3. The rearrangement links TRBV29-1 to TRBJ2-5; 7 positions agree with TRBD2. V shed 4 bases and J 1 base; nucleotides not matched to a gene: 0. The germline V gene has CDR1 SQVTM and CDR2 ANQGSEA. There are 12 residues in the CDR3. DNA of the CDR3: TGCAGCGTTGGCGGGGGCCAAGAGACCCAGTACTTC. Protein: CSVGGGQETQYF.